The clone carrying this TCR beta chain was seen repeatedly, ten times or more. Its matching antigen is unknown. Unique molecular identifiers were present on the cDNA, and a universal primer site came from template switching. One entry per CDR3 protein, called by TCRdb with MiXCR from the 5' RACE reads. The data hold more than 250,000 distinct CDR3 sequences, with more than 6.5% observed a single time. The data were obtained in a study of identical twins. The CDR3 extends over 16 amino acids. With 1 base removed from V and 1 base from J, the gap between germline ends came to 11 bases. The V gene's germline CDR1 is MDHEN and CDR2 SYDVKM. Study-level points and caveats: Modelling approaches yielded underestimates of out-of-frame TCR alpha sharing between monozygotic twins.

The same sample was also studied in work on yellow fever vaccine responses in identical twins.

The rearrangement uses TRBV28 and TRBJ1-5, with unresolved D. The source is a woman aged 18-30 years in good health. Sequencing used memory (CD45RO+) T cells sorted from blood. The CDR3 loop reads CASSLYGEGSNQPQHF. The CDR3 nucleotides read TGTGCCAGCAGTTTATATGGCGAAGGGAGCAATCAGCCCCAGCATTTT.